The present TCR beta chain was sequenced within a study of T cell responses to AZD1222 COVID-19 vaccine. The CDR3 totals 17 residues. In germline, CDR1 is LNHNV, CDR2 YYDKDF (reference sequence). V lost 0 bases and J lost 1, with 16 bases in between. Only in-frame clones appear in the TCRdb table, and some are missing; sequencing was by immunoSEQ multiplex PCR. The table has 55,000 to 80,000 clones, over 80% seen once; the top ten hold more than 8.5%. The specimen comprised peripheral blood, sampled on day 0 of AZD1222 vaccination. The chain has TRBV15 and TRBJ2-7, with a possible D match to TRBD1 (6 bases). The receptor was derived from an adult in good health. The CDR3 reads CATSRDFEAGASYEQYF. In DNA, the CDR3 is TGTGCCACCAGCAGAGATTTTGAGGCAGGGGCATCCTACGAGCAGTACTTC. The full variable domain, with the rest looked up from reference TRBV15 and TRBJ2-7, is DAMVIQNPRYQVTQFGKPVTLSCSQTLNHNVMYWYQQKSSQAPKLLFHYYDKDFNNEADTPDNFQSRRPNTSFCFLDIRSPGLGDTAMYLCATSRDFEAGASYEQYFGPGTRLTVT.